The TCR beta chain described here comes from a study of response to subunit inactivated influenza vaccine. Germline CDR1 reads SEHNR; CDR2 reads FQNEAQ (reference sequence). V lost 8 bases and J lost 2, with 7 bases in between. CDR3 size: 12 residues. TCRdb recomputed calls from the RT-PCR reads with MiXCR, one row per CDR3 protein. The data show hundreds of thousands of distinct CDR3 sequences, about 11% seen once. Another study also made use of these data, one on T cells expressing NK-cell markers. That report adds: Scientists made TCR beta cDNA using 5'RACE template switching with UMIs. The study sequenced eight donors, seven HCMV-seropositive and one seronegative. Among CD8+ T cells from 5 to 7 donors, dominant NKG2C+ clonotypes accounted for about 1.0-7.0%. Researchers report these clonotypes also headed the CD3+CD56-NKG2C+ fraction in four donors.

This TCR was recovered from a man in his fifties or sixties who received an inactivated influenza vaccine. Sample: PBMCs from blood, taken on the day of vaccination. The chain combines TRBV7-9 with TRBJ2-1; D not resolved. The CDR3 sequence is CASGDAYNEQFF. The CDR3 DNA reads TGTGCCAGCGGAGACGCCTACAATGAGCAGTTCTTC.